This T cell receptor (beta chain) derives from a study of T cell responses to AZD1222 COVID-19 vaccine. Study-wide points: Dominant CD4 TCR responses targeted spike regions 160-218 and 743-854. Recipients of AZD1222 seropositive at baseline numbered only 5 to 7. Repertoires in all cases were sampled only once the peak T cell response had passed.

About this clone: Antigen unknown.

The method was immunoSEQ multiplex PCR; TCRdb's version includes in-frame clones alone and lacks a portion of them. The sample holds under 85,000 clones; approximately 88% are singletons and the top ten take roughly 5%. The germline gives CDR1 SGHVS, CDR2 FQNEAQ. After removal of 6 bases from V and 7 bases from J, the junction contained 11 bases not matched to a gene. This CDR3 spans 15 amino acids. The chain combines TRBV7-8 with TRBJ1-5, with 8 bases fitting TRBD1. Specimen: peripheral blood, collected on day 0 of MenACWY control vaccination. The receptor was derived from an adult in good health. The chain's CDR3 is CASSRTGQGNQPQHF. In DNA, the CDR3 is TGTGCCAGCAGTCGAACCGGACAGGGTAACCAGCCCCAGCATTTT.